The clone carrying this T cell receptor (beta chain) was recorded a few times. This sample is part of a study of identical twins. The germline CDR1 and CDR2 sequences are MGHRA and YSYEKL. This CDR3 is built from 16 residues. The junction had 7 bases not matched to a gene; V was cut back by 2 bases and J by 1 base. TCRdb re-analysed the 5' RACE reads in MiXCR, keeping a single row per CDR3 protein. Found here are around 220,000 distinct CDR3 sequences, roughly 13% of them singletons; the top ten hold around 9%. Sequenced sample: memory (CD45RO+) T cells sorted from blood. The TCR was taken from a woman aged 18-35 years in good health. The V and J genes are TRBV4-1 and TRBJ2-7, with TRBD1 identical over 8 bases. The CDR3 reads CASSQPSQGASYEQYF. The CDR3 nucleotides are TGCGCCAGCAGCCAACCCAGCCAGGGGGCTTCCTACGAGCAGTACTTC.